This TCR beta chain was obtained from a study of T-cell memory formation after mild COVID-19 (dated by TCRdb to the early 2020s). Background on the whole study: Most TCR sequence clusters were specific to one of the two donors. In a couple of donors, T-cell clones that expanded and contracted after mild COVID-19 were followed by sequencing TCRalpha and TCRbeta repertoires longitudinally. Two young, previously healthy adult volunteers, one female and one male, were included in the cohort.

What the authors observed across the whole study: Balanced CD4/CD8 phenotypes were observed for clones contracting from day 15 to 85, whereas a bias towards CD4+ was observed for a second wave of clones expanding from day 15 to 37. The second-wave clones that peaked on day 37 were not confirmed to be SARS-CoV-2 specific. Only two mild cases were covered in the study, and larger cohorts including severe cases with pre-infection samples were considered necessary. Some responding clones were found in pre-infection memory, which suggests that pre-existing cross-reactive memory T cells took part in the SARS-CoV-2 response. Contracting CD4+ clones turned up mainly in the CM and EM memory subsets, whereas EMRA was where CD8+ clones were enriched.

Sequencing was performed on an Illumina NovaSeq 6000. Using 5'RACE with constant-segment primers, TCRalpha and TCRbeta cDNA libraries were constructed, with sample barcodes and unique molecular identifiers added in the process. RNA was extracted from every sample with Trizol reagent. Amplification of the libraries took two PCR steps, and the second step added a second sample barcode plus Illumina TruSeq adapters. Libraries were sequenced on an Illumina NovaSeq with 2 x 150 bp paired-end reads. The authors processed their data as follows. Demultiplexing of reads and collapsing into UMI-guided consensus sequences were performed with migec v1.2.7. Using mixcr v2.1.11, UMI consensuses were aligned to TRA and TRB V and J templates and then assembled into clonotypes. Expanded or contracted clonotypes were those called significant by both edgeR and NoisET, with noise models trained on biological replicates. edgeR calls used a false discovery rate-adjusted p below 0.01 and a log2 fold-change threshold of 1. As an exploratory analysis of dynamics, PCA with hierarchical clustering was applied to max-normalized trajectories of the 1000 most abundant clonotypes. Separately sequenced CD4+ and CD8+ repertoires were used to assign the CD4 or CD8 phenotype of responding clones. TCRdb reworked the public reads: Q25 trimming with fastp, MiXCR clone assembly, productive beta chains retained. Rows with a matching CDR3 protein are joined into one entry that keeps the most common DNA and genes. TCRdb assigned the V and J calls; the authors' analysis was not used. This sample has about 250,000 distinct CDR3 sequences in its table, and just over 15% of those were observed once. The top ten clones comprise around 2.2% of the sample.

Ficoll-Paque density gradient centrifugation was used to isolate PBMCs. This clonotype was seen a few times. Its antigen is still unknown. Per-base quality was not reported, and no clone a single base away is much larger than it. Sequencing was done on a sample of PBMCs or a T cell subset sorted from them (not recorded which). The source of this sequence is an adult woman who had mild COVID-19 (a few samples of this study predate the infection). The sample titles of this study are shuffled in the database, so cell type and time point are left out; the donor was told from shared clones.

The nucleotides read TGTGCCAGCACCCCGGGGGGCCCTCCCCTGGTCTCACCCCTCCACTTT. It codes for CASTPGGPPLVSPLHF. This receptor chain uses TRBV12-3 or TRBV12-4 and TRBJ1-6; the D gene is perhaps TRBD1, on 6 matching bases. The CDR3, cysteine through phenylalanine, is 16 amino acids long. The DNA shown is the 48-base CDR3, in frame from base 1. Trimming costs V 7 bases and J 10 bases, and their ends lie 23 bases apart.